This TCR beta chain came from a study of OX40 agonist ivuxolimab in advanced cancers. Study conclusions and caveats: By week 6 at 0.1 to 3.0 mg/kg, blood CD4+ and CD8+ T cells had expanded clonally.

To note about this clone: Its antigen remains unknown. Other nucleotide sequences in the sample specify the same CDR3.

The CDR3 extends over 16 amino acids. In germline, CDR1 is SNHLY, CDR2 FYNNEI. V gave up 7 bases and J gave up 4 bases; unmatched junction bases: 14. This table comes from immunoSEQ multiplex PCR, and its TCRdb copy is limited to in-frame clones, with some not included. This table holds 75,000 to 95,000 clones, around 90% found once. This TCR came from an adult with an advanced solid tumor such as melanoma, head and neck, liver or kidney cancer. The J gene is TRBJ1-2, the V gene TRBV2; 8 bases are a match to TRBD1. The sequencing used CD4+ or CD8+ T cells sorted from blood, collected in a trial of the OX40 agonist ivuxolimab. CDR3 amino acids: CASTDPGRQGPYGYTF. The CDR3 nucleotides read TGTGCCAGCACCGATCCCGGAAGACAGGGGCCCTATGGCTACACCTTC.